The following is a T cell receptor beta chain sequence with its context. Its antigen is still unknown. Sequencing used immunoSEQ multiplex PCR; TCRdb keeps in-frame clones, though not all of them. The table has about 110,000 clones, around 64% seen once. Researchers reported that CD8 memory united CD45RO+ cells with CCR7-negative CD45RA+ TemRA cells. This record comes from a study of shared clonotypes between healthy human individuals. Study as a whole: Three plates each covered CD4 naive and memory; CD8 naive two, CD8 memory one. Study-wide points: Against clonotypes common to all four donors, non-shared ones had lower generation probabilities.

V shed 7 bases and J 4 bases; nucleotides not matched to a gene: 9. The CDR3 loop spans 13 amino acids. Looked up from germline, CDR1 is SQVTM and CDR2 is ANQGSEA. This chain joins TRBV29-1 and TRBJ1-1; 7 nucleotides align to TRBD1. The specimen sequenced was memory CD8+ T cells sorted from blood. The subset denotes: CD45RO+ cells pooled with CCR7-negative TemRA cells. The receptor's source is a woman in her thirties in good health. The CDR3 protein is CSATGVSSTEAFF. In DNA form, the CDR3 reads TGCAGCGCCACAGGGGTATCGAGCACTGAAGCTTTCTTT. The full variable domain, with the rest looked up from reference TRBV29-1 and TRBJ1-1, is SAVISQKPSRDICQRGTSLTIQCQVDSQVTMMFWYRQQPGQSLTLIATANQGSEATYESGFVIDKFPISRPNLTFSTLTVSNMSPEDSSIYLCSATGVSSTEAFFGQGTRLTVV.